Below, 18 T cell receptor beta chains from the same sample are listed, as sequenced in a study of shared clonotypes between healthy human individuals. TCRdb's copy holds only in-frame clones and misses some; the assay was immunoSEQ multiplex PCR. Of hundreds of thousands of clones listed, around 96% are singletons. CD45RO-negative CD8 cells positively selected for CCR7 made up the naive population, which excluded terminally differentiated effector memory CD45RA+ cells. Specimen: naive CD8+ T cells sorted from blood. These receptors were collected from a woman aged 25-40 years in good health.

The genes are TRBV5-4 and TRBJ2-7; D may match TRBD1 or TRBD2 (5 bases each). V lost 4 bases to trimming and J lost 6 bases, with 23 bases between them. Germline V gene lookup returns CDR1 SGHNT and CDR2 YYREEE (reference sequence). The CDR3 runs to 16 residues. CDR3 coding DNA: TGTGCCAGCAGCGCGGGTGGGGCGGTGCCCCTACCCGAGCAGTACTTC. Its translation: CASSAGGAVPLPEQYF.

This clone was counted once. The rearrangement uses TRBV6-5 and TRBJ2-5, with D possibly called TRBD1 or TRBD2 (5 bases each). Germline-derived CDR1 and CDR2 are MNHEY and SVGAGI. This CDR3 is built from 15 residues. The ends were cut back, 0 bases at V and 1 base at J, with 9 bases in the middle. The CDR3 DNA is TGTGCCAGCAGTTACTCGTCCGGGGCCCAAGAGACCCAGTACTTC. Amino acid sequence: CASSYSSGAQETQYF.

This chain uses TRBV9 with TRBJ2-2; no definite D call. Germline CDR1 and CDR2: SGDLS and YYNGEE. Between the trimmed V and J ends, which lost 0 bases and 1 base, there was a span of 4 bases. CDR3 length equals 14 residues. CDR3: CASSVARNTGELFF. As DNA, the CDR3 is TGTGCCAGCAGCGTAGCCAGGAACACCGGGGAGCTGTTTTTT.

The chain recombines TRBV19 with TRBJ1-6; 8 nucleotides align to TRBD1. CDR1 and CDR2 from the germline V gene are LNHDA and SQIVND (reference sequence). V gave up 9 bases and J gave up 8 bases; unmatched junction bases: 12. CDR3 length: 15 amino acids. The CDR3 coding sequence is TGTGCCAGCCAGGTCCCAGGGGGCTTCGATTCACCCCTCCACTTT. Translating gives CASQVPGGFDSPLHF.

This clone occurred a few times. The chain links TRBV4-1 to TRBJ1-5; weak D call: TRBD1 (6 bases). Germline CDR1 reads MGHRA; CDR2 reads YSYEKL. This CDR3 has 15 residues. V lost 1 base and J 7 bases, leaving 14 bases between the germline ends. CDR3 region: CASSQVWGAGQPQHF. CDR3 nucleotide sequence: TGCGCCAGCAGCCAAGTATGGGGGGCGGGACAGCCCCAGCATTTT.

The CDR3 DNA reads TGTGCCAGCAGCTTTTTTGAGTCGGAAGCTTTCTTT. Its protein product is CASSFFESEAFF. The V call is TRBV7-9, the J call TRBJ1-1; D gene ambiguous. The length of the CDR3 is 12 residues. Trimming removed 3 bases from V and 8 bases from J, with 10 bases in between. The germline V gene has CDR1 SEHNR and CDR2 FQNEAQ (reference sequence).

The V call is TRBV27, the J call TRBJ2-7; TRBD1 agrees at 9 bases. Germline CDR1 MNHEY, CDR2 SMNVEV (reference sequence). V lost 7 bases, J lost 3 bases, and 13 bases stayed unmatched. The CDR3 contains 16 residues. Here the CDR3 reads CASTTTGGQPFYEQYF. The CDR3 nucleotides read TGTGCCAGCACTACGACAGGGGGACAGCCCTTCTACGAGCAGTACTTC.

This chain uses TRBV27 with TRBJ2-2; D remains unclear. CDR1 is MNHEY, CDR2 SMNVEV, per germline (reference sequence). This CDR3 has 13 residues. The germline V and J ends were trimmed by 3 bases and 0 bases, with 2 bases remaining between them. CDR3 residues: CASSFSNTGELFF. The DNA of the CDR3 is TGTGCCAGCAGTTTTTCGAACACCGGGGAGCTGTTTTTT.

The V call is TRBV19, the J call TRBJ2-2, with no clear D. CDR3 length equals 13 residues. V shed 1 base and J shed 7 bases, with 7 bases lying between them. Germline CDR1 reads LNHDA; CDR2 reads SQIVND (reference sequence). This CDR3 reads CASSIGPGGELFF. CDR3 coding DNA: TGTGCCAGTAGTATAGGCCCGGGCGGGGAGCTGTTTTTT.

On this clone: Other DNA sequences in the same sample also yield this CDR3. V is TRBV27 and J is TRBJ2-3; D call uncertain. The CDR3 spans 12 residues. CDR1 is MNHEY, CDR2 SMNVEV, per germline (reference sequence). Trimming left V 7 bases short and J 0 bases short, with 5 bases between. CDR3 in DNA: TGTGCCAGCACTTCTAGCACAGATACGCAGTATTTT. Translating it yields CASTSSTDTQYF.

This chain uses TRBV12-5 with TRBJ2-1; weak D call: TRBD1 (8 bases). CDR1 and CDR2 (germline): LGHNT, FRNRAP. Trimming took off 3 bases at V and 4 bases at J, with 13 bases between the two ends. The CDR3 is 15 residues long. CDR3 coding DNA: TGTGCTAGTGGTTTACAGGGGGGGTGGTACAATGAGCAGTTCTTC. As protein: CASGLQGGWYNEQFF.

The V call is TRBV5-6, the J call TRBJ2-2; D may be TRBD2 (6 bases). Trimming shortened V by 3 bases and J by 6 bases, and 15 bases separated the two germline ends. The CDR3 contains 15 residues. Germline V CDR1 and CDR2: SGHDT, YYEEEE. CDR3 amino acids: CASSSGVSLPGELFF. CDR3 nucleotide sequence: TGTGCCAGCAGCTCGGGGGTCTCGCTCCCCGGGGAGCTGTTTTTT.

Remarks on this clone: Different DNA sequences within this sample yield the same CDR3. The rearrangement joins TRBV27 to TRBJ2-7, with 8 bases lining up with TRBD1. The CDR3 has 15 amino acids. Germline V gene lookup returns CDR1 MNHEY and CDR2 SMNVEV (reference sequence). The V and J ends lost 3 bases and 0 bases, in that order; junction bases with no gene match: 4. The CDR3 DNA is TGTGCCAGCAGTTTGGGAACAGGGGGCTCCTACGAGCAGTACTTC. Its protein product is CASSLGTGGSYEQYF.

DNA of the CDR3: TGTGCCAGCAGCTTAGTAATAGGGGGACTTCATGAGCAGTTCTTC. Its protein is CASSLVIGGLHEQFF. The chain combines TRBV7-9 with TRBJ2-1; D assignment may be TRBD1 or TRBD2 (6 bases each). CDR1 SEHNR and CDR2 FQNEAQ come from the germline V gene (reference sequence). The CDR3 length is 15 residues. V dropped 1 base and J dropped 8 bases, with 15 bases sitting between them.

In the case of this clone: The same CDR3 also results from other DNA sequences found in this sample. The chain's CDR3 is CASSWGLAYEQYF. The DNA of the CDR3 is TGTGCCAGCAGCTGGGGACTAGCCTACGAGCAGTACTTC. This chain uses TRBV11-2 with TRBJ2-7; TRBD2 aligns across 8 bases. V was clipped by 4 bases and J by 2 bases; unmatched bases: 1. The CDR3 loop spans 13 amino acids. The germline gives CDR1 SGHAT, CDR2 FQNNGV.

The rearrangement joins TRBV9 to TRBJ1-3; no definite D call. The germline gives CDR1 SGDLS, CDR2 YYNGEE. The CDR3 contains 14 residues. Trimming took off 0 bases at V and 4 bases at J, with 8 bases between the two ends. CDR3 amino acids: CASSVVAAGNTIYF. CDR3 nucleotide sequence: TGTGCCAGCAGCGTAGTGGCAGCCGGAAACACCATATATTTT.

The CDR3 spells CASGRTGWGEQYF. The CDR3 nucleotides are TGTGCCAGCGGTAGGACAGGTTGGGGCGAGCAGTACTTC. The chain links TRBV6-5 to TRBJ2-7; TRBD1 matches at 7 bases. CDR1 MNHEY and CDR2 SVGAGI come from the germline V gene. CDR3 length: 13 amino acids. V dropped 8 bases and J dropped 6; count of bases not matched to a gene: 10.

The chain combines TRBV19 with TRBJ2-7; D unclear. From germline, CDR1 is LNHDA and CDR2 SQIVND (reference sequence). The CDR3 is 15 residues long. Trimming took off 3 bases at V and 4 bases at J, with 16 bases between the two ends. CDR3 sequence: CASSILGKETYEQYF. In DNA, the CDR3 is TGTGCCAGTAGTATCCTTGGTAAGGAGACATACGAGCAGTACTTC.